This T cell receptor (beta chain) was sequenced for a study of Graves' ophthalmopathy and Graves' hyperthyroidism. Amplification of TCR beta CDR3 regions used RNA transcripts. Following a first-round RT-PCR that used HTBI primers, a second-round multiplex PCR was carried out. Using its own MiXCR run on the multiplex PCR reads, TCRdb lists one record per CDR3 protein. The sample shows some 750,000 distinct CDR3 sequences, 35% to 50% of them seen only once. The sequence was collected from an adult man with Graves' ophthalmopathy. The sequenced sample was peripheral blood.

The CDR3, as DNA: TGTGCCAGCAGCCAAGGGTACGGAATGAACACTGAAGCTTTCTTT. It specifies CASSQGYGMNTEAFF. The chain couples TRBV14 to TRBJ1-1, with D unresolved. Germline loops: CDR1 SGHDN, CDR2 FVKESK. Trimming left V 1 base short and J 0 bases short, with 9 bases between. The CDR3 contains 15 residues.